Shown below are 19 T cell receptor beta chains from a single sample sequenced in a study of Ad26.COV2.S vaccination and SARS-CoV-2 variants (dated by TCRdb to the early 2020s). The time point tag for this specimen amounts to: individuals recovered from natural SARS-CoV-2 infection. Receptors were amplified or captured by the immunoSEQ multiplex PCR assay. TCRdb mirrors the immuneACCESS table, restricted to in-frame sequences. Some clones are absent from its copies; in checked studies, under half trace to an unresolved V gene, and the reason for the others is unknown. In all, the sample holds under 150,000 clones, and 86% of those were seen once. The top ten clonotypes cover 5% of the sample. The sample consisted of peripheral blood, taken after recovery from COVID-19. All receptors come from a human donor who had recovered from COVID-19.

The V gene is TRBV10-3, the J gene TRBJ2-1; 9 nucleotides agree with TRBD1. The CDR3 is made up of 14 amino acids. The trim removed 6 bases at V and 3 bases at J, leaving 3 bases unmatched. Germline-derived CDR1 and CDR2 are ENHRY and SYGVKD. DNA of the CDR3: TGTGCCATCAGCGGGGACAGGGACTACAATGAGCAGTTCTTC. Encoded protein: CAISGDRDYNEQFF.

This clone was counted a few times. V usage is TRBV2 and J usage is TRBJ1-1; D is unclear. With 6 bases removed from V and 1 base from J, the gap between germline ends came to 12 bases. The CDR3 contains 14 residues. Germline V gene sequence: CDR1 SNHLY, CDR2 FYNNEI. In DNA form, the CDR3 reads TGTGCCAGCAGGGACCGGACGGGGAACACTGAAGCTTTCTTT. Residues: CASRDRTGNTEAFF. Drawing the rest from reference TRBV2 and TRBJ1-1, the complete variable domain is EPEVTQTPSHQVTQMGQEVILRCVPISNHLYFYWYRQILGQKVEFLVSFYNNEISEKSEIFDDQFSVERPDGSNFTLKIRSTKLEDSAMYFCASRDRTGNTEAFFGQGTRLTVV.

Comments on this clone: In the same sample, other DNA sequences code for this CDR3. V and J are TRBV4-3 and TRBJ1-1; TRBD1 is a possible D gene (6 bases). The V gene's germline CDR1 is LGHNA and CDR2 YSLEER. Between the trimmed V and J ends, which lost 0 bases and 6 bases, there was a span of 8 bases. There are 13 residues in the CDR3. CDR3 residues: CASSQEGGPEAFF. The DNA for the CDR3 is TGCGCCAGCAGCCAAGAGGGGGGCCCTGAAGCTTTCTTT.

The chain employs TRBV10-1 and TRBJ2-1; TRBD2 agrees at 13 bases. V shed 3 bases and J 7 bases; nucleotides not matched to a gene: 3. The CDR3 is made up of 15 amino acids. Germline V gives CDR1 WNHNN, CDR2 SYGVQD (reference sequence). The CDR3 region has the DNA TGCGCCAGCAGTGATACGGGACTAGCGGGAAATGAGCAGTTCTTC. Encoded protein: CASSDTGLAGNEQFF.

The rearrangement links TRBV28 to TRBJ1-5; 7 bases are shared with TRBD1. Germline loops: CDR1 MDHEN, CDR2 SYDVKM. V was clipped by 6 bases and J by 0 bases; unmatched bases: 11. This CDR3 spans 17 amino acids. The CDR3 loop reads CASRIDRETYSNQPQHF. CDR3 in DNA: TGTGCCAGCAGGATAGACAGGGAAACTTATAGCAATCAGCCCCAGCATTTT. The whole variable domain, filled in from reference TRBV28 and TRBJ1-5, reads DVKVTQSSRYLVKRTGEKVFLECVQDMDHENMFWYRQDPGLGLRLIYFSYDVKMKEKGDIPEGYSVSREKKERFSLILESASTNQTSMYLCASRIDRETYSNQPQHFGDGTRLSIL.

The chain uses TRBV27 and TRBJ1-2, with TRBD1 as a possible D gene (5 bases). Deletions cut 2 bases from V and 0 bases from J, with 10 bases between. Germline assignment: CDR1 MNHEY and CDR2 SMNVEV (reference sequence). The CDR3 runs 15 residues. This chain's CDR3 is CASSLTGLANYGYTF. The CDR3 DNA follows: TGTGCCAGCAGTTTAACAGGTTTAGCTAACTATGGCTACACCTTC.

The rearrangement joins TRBV5-8 to TRBJ1-2; D is undetermined. Germline CDR1 reads SGHTS; CDR2 reads YDEGEE. This CDR3 is built from 12 residues. Trimming took off 1 base at V and 4 bases at J, with 5 bases between the two ends. The chain's CDR3 is CASSLLGYGYTF. CDR3 DNA sequence: TGTGCCAGCAGCTTGTTGGGCTATGGCTACACCTTC.

V usage is TRBV2 and J usage is TRBJ1-6, with D perhaps TRBD1 (6 bases). Germline loops: CDR1 SNHLY, CDR2 FYNNEI. Deletions cut 10 bases from V and 7 bases from J, with 11 bases between. This CDR3 spans 12 amino acids. The CDR3 DNA sequence: TGTGCCACCCGGACAGACAATTCACCCCTCCACTTT. This translates into CATRTDNSPLHF.

The J gene is TRBJ1-5, the V gene TRBV18; 8 positions agree with TRBD1. Trimming cost V 6 bases and J 7 bases; bases outside gene matches: 8. CDR1 KGHSH and CDR2 LQKENI come from the germline V gene. This CDR3 spans 14 amino acids. The CDR3: CASSPTGAVQPQHF. CDR3 sequence (DNA): TGTGCCAGCTCGCCGACAGGGGCAGTCCAGCCCCAGCATTTT.

The chain combines TRBV29-1 with TRBJ1-1, with no clear D. V gave up 4 bases and J gave up 0 bases, with 9 bases separating them. This CDR3 has 13 amino acids. CDR1 SQVTM and CDR2 ANQGSEA come from the germline V gene. CDR3 in amino acids: CSVAKGMNTEAFF. CDR3 DNA sequence: TGCAGCGTTGCTAAGGGTATGAACACTGAAGCTTTCTTT.

The chain links TRBV29-1 to TRBJ1-1; no reliable D call. V gave up 8 bases and J gave up 1 base, with 8 bases separating them. Germline V lookup: CDR1 SQVTM, CDR2 ANQGSEA. CDR3 length: 11 amino acids. The CDR3 nucleotides are TGCAGCTCAAGTTCGAACACTGAAGCTTTCTTT. This translates into CSSSSNTEAFF.

Only a few counts were recorded for this clone. The J gene is TRBJ1-4, the V gene TRBV4-3; D ambiguous. Germline V gene sequence: CDR1 LGHNA, CDR2 YSLEER. V lost 0 bases to trimming and J lost 13 bases, with 15 bases between them. The CDR3 consists of 14 residues. The CDR3 DNA reads as TGCGCCAGCAGCCAAGATCGATATTCCCTAGGACTGTTTTTT. As protein: CASSQDRYSLGLFF.

The chain has TRBV11-2 and TRBJ1-2; D is unresolved. Trimming took 3 bases from V and 5 from J, leaving 10 bases between them. The germline gives CDR1 SGHAT, CDR2 FQNNGV. There are 13 residues in the CDR3. CDR3 protein: CASSFREGYGYTF. For the CDR3, the DNA is TGTGCCAGCAGCTTTCGGGAGGGATATGGCTACACCTTC.

The J gene is TRBJ2-5, the V gene TRBV6-5; possibly TRBD1 for D (6 bases). CDR1 MNHEY and CDR2 SVGAGI come from the germline V gene. The CDR3 totals 15 residues. Between the trimmed V and J ends, which lost 2 bases and 5 bases, there was a span of 15 bases. The CDR3 here is CASSYDLGGGETQYF. The CDR3 region has the DNA TGTGCCAGCAGTTACGACTTGGGTGGGGGCGAGACCCAGTACTTC.

The rearrangement joins TRBV29-1 to TRBJ1-1; D gene unclear. Trimming took off 2 bases at V and 8 bases at J, with 12 bases between the two ends. The CDR3 spans 12 residues. Germline V gene lookup returns CDR1 SQVTM and CDR2 ANQGSEA. CDR3 in DNA: TGCAGCGTTGAAATACAGAATTTAGAAGCTTTCTTT. Encoded protein: CSVEIQNLEAFF.

V is TRBV6-6 and J is TRBJ1-5; TRBD1 agrees at 8 bases. The CDR3 is 16 amino acids. CDR1 is MNHNY, CDR2 SVGAGI, per germline (reference sequence). V was pared by 6 bases and J by 6 bases, with 13 bases of the junction left unmatched. The CDR3 nucleotides read TGTGCCAGCAGACAAATCCTCCAGGGGGCTAGTCAGCCCCAGCATTTT. Residues: CASRQILQGASQPQHF.

This chain connects TRBV12-3 or TRBV12-4 to TRBJ1-1, with 7 bases aligning to TRBD1. Trimming at V came to 6 bases and at J to 10 bases, leaving 5 bases not matched to a gene. The CDR3 runs 11 residues. The DNA for the CDR3 is TGTGCCAGCAGGAATAACAGGGGAGCTTTCTTT. Protein product: CASRNNRGAFF.

The V and J genes are TRBV30 and TRBJ2-3, with 10 nucleotides matching TRBD2. The CDR3 is made up of 19 amino acids. J was trimmed by 0 bases and V by 0 bases; bases with no gene match: 12. CDR1 GTSNPN and CDR2 SVGIG come from the germline V gene (reference sequence). The CDR3 here is CAWSVLFSAGGLSTDTQYF. The CDR3, as DNA: TGTGCCTGGAGTGTGCTTTTTTCAGCGGGGGGGCTCAGCACAGATACGCAGTATTTT.

Of note for this clone: Germline and junction disagree at one end, which may indicate a read error. The rearrangement uses TRBV7-7 and TRBJ2-1; TRBD1 is a possible D gene (6 bases). This CDR3 has 14 amino acids. CDR1 SSHAT and CDR2 FNYEAQ come from the germline V gene (reference sequence). The CDR3 region has the DNA TGTGCTAGCAGCTTGGCGACAGGAGTCAATGAGCAGTTCTTC. Protein sequence: CASSLATGVNEQFF.